This T cell receptor (beta chain) was found in a study of a mutant IDH1 vaccine in newly diagnosed glioma. Study-wide context: Previous treatment comprised radiotherapy, temozolomide, or both, mostly both. General observations from the study: With respect to changes in top peripheral T cell clonotypes, pseudoprogression seemed unrelated. There were vaccine-induced immune responses in roughly 92% of the patients.

As concerns this clone: Its target is not known.

The time point: baseline, week 1 (first vaccination visit). The treatment here: pre-vaccination baseline after standard-of-care therapy. In every donor, the tumor was a new WHO grade 3 or 4 IDH1-mutant, ATRX-lost astrocytoma. Germline values: CDR1 MNHEY, CDR2 SVGAGI. This CDR3 comprises 13 residues. Trimming removed 1 base from V and 3 bases from J, with 6 bases in between. Only in-frame clones appear in the TCRdb table, and some are missing; sequencing was by immunoSEQ multiplex PCR. The table records approximately 92,000 clones, 83% of them present only once. The clonotype was recovered from a woman between 45 and 60 years old with glioma. Sequencing used PBMCs, obtained from a glioma patient treated with radiotherapy, temozolomide or both. The chain carries TRBV6-5 and TRBJ1-1; D gene ambiguous. Written as DNA, the CDR3 is TGTGCCAGCAGTTACTTTGGAGACACTGAAGCTTTCTTT. Residues: CASSYFGDTEAFF.